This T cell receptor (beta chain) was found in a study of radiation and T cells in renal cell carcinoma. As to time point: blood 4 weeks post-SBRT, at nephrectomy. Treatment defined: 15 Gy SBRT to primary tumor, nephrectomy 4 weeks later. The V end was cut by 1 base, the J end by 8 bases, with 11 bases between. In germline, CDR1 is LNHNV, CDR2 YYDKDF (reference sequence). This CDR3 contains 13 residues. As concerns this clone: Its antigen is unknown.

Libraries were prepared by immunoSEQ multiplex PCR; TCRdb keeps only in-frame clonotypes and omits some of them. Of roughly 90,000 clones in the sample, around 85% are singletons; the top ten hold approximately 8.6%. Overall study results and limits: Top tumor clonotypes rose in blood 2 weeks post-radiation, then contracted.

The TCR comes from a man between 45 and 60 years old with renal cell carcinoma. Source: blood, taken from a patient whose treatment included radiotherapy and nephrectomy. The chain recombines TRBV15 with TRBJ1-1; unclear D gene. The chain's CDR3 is CATSRVRTSEAFF. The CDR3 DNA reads TGTGCCACCAGCAGAGTTCGGACTTCAGAAGCTTTCTTT.